Below are 13 T cell receptor beta chains sequenced from a single sample in a study of blood T cell repertoires in COVID-19. Assay used: immunoSEQ multiplex PCR; TCRdb lists only in-frame clones, some missing. This table has around 170,000 clones, around 86% appearing once. Sequencing was carried out using peripheral blood. These receptors were taken from a woman in her twenties or thirties with active or convalescent COVID-19.

The chain has TRBV6-1 and TRBJ2-7; D not certain. The ends were cut back, 0 bases at V and 3 bases at J, with 12 bases in the middle. This CDR3 region has 15 residues. Per germline, CDR1 MNHNS and CDR2 SASEGT. Here the CDR3 reads CASSEAPGQYYEQYF. CDR3 sequence (DNA): TGTGCCAGCAGTGAAGCGCCGGGTCAGTACTACGAGCAGTACTTC.

The rearrangement joins TRBV19 to TRBJ1-2, with TRBD1 matching over 9 bases. Germline CDR1 is LNHDA and CDR2 is SQIVND (reference sequence). V was clipped by 1 base and J by 4 bases; unmatched bases: 7. This CDR3 is 16 amino acids long. In nucleotides, the CDR3 is TGTGCCAGTAGTATAGGGGGACAGGGTCGCCTCTATGGCTACACCTTC. This codes for CASSIGGQGRLYGYTF.

The rearrangement joins TRBV30 to TRBJ1-1; tentative D call: TRBD1 (6 bases). This CDR3 is built from 14 residues. V was shortened by 4 bases and J by 3 bases, with 15 bases between the two germline ends. Germline CDR1 is GTSNPN and CDR2 is SVGIG (reference sequence). The CDR3 bases are TGTGCCTGGACAAAGGACAGACTTTACACTGAAGCTTTCTTT. Amino acids: CAWTKDRLYTEAFF.

The chain joins TRBV5-1 to TRBJ2-7, with 9 bases that match TRBD1. This CDR3 has 12 amino acids. The germline V gene has CDR1 SGHRS and CDR2 YFSETQ. The V gene end was trimmed by 3 bases and the J gene end by 12 bases; junction bases not matched to a gene: 7. The CDR3 DNA reads as TGCGCCAGCAGCTGGGACAGGGAAGTTTTGTACTTC. It codes for CASSWDREVLYF.

V and J are TRBV11-2 and TRBJ1-1; TRBD1 matches 8 bases. CDR1 SGHAT and CDR2 FQNNGV come from the germline V gene. The ends lost 3 bases at V and 1 base at J; junction bases unmatched: 7. CDR3 length equals 16 residues. Here the CDR3 reads CASSFGQGFANTEAFF. In DNA, the CDR3 is TGTGCCAGCAGCTTCGGACAGGGCTTCGCGAACACTGAAGCTTTCTTT. The full variable domain, completed using reference TRBV11-2 and TRBJ1-1, is EAGVAQSPRYKIIEKRQSVAFWCNPISGHATLYWYQQILGQGPKLLIQFQNNGVVDDSQLPKDRFSAERLKGVDSTLKIQPAKLEDSAVYLCASSFGQGFANTEAFFGQGTRLTVV.

The genes are TRBV18 and TRBJ2-3; possible D gene TRBD2, 7 bases. Germline V gene data show CDR1 as KGHSH and CDR2 as LQKENI. Trimming cost V 3 bases and J 4 bases, with 11 bases left between them. This CDR3 has 14 amino acids. The CDR3 DNA is TGTGCCAGCTCACCTTGGGAGGGGGCAGATACGCAGTATTTT. This gives the protein CASSPWEGADTQYF. Variable domain in full (rest from reference TRBV18 and TRBJ2-3): NAGVMQNPRHLVRRRGQEARLRCSPMKGHSHVYWYRQLPEEGLKFMVYLQKENIIDESGMPKERFSAEFPKEGPSILRIQQVVRGDSAAYFCASSPWEGADTQYFGPGTRLTVL.

On this clone itself: The sample holds other DNA sequences that translate to the same CDR3. V and J are TRBV5-1 and TRBJ2-7, with TRBD2 matching 8 bases. Germline loops: CDR1 SGHRS, CDR2 YFSETQ. V gave up 5 bases and J gave up 3 bases; unmatched junction bases: 7. The CDR3 has 14 residues. CDR3 coding DNA: TGCGCCAGCAGTCTAGCGGGCGGGGGCTACGAGCAGTACTTC. Translated: CASSLAGGGYEQYF.

The table lists this clone with a count of one. The chain combines TRBV12-5 with TRBJ1-1; 9 nucleotides agree with TRBD1. V gave up 6 bases and J gave up 5 bases; unmatched junction bases: 10. The CDR3 sequence is 15 residues long. Germline CDR1 reads LGHNT; CDR2 reads FRNRAP. This CDR3 is CASGTNTGGETEAFF. The CDR3 nucleotides read TGTGCTAGTGGGACAAATACAGGGGGCGAAACTGAAGCTTTCTTT.

This clone was counted only a few times. V and J are TRBV19 and TRBJ1-2; the D is unclear. Trimming stripped 3 bases from V and 1 base from J, with 6 bases between. The CDR3 contains 13 residues. CDR1 and CDR2 from the germline V gene are LNHDA and SQIVND (reference sequence). CDR3 sequence (DNA): TGTGCCAGTAGTATTCTATTTAACTATGGCTACACCTTC. As protein: CASSILFNYGYTF.

This chain links TRBV30 with TRBJ1-4; possibly TRBD1 for D (6 bases). The CDR3 runs to 16 residues. Germline CDR1 and CDR2: GTSNPN and SVGIG (reference sequence). V was pared by 0 bases and J by 7 bases, with 18 bases between. CDR3 amino acids: CAWSVRLGARSEKLFF. In DNA, the CDR3 is TGTGCCTGGAGTGTACGTCTGGGGGCAAGGAGTGAAAAACTGTTTTTT.

About this clone: A junction end diverges from the germline sequence, so it may reflect a read error. The chain carries TRBV15 and TRBJ1-1; no clear D gene. CDR1 LNHNV and CDR2 YYDKDF come from the germline V gene (reference sequence). This CDR3 is 14 amino acids long. DNA for the CDR3: TGTGCCACCAGGAGAGGACGGGTGAACACTGAAGCTTTCTTT. Translation: CATRRGRVNTEAFF. Together with reference TRBV15 and TRBJ1-1, the CDR3 gives the full variable domain: DAMVIQNPRYQVTQFGKPVTLSCSQTLNHNVMYWYQQKSSQAPKLLFHYYDKDFNNEADTPDNFQSRRPNTSFCFLDIRSPGLGDTAMYLCATRRGRVNTEAFFGQGTRLTVV.

The chain joins TRBV6-5 to TRBJ2-3, with TRBD1 as a possible D gene (7 bases). The V and J ends lost 6 bases and 2 bases respectively, with 15 bases between them. CDR1 MNHEY and CDR2 SVGAGI come from the germline V gene. The CDR3 has 15 residues. In DNA, the CDR3 is TGTGCCAGCAGGGGCGCAGGGGGGCACACAGATACGCAGTATTTT. It translates to CASRGAGGHTDTQYF.

This chain uses TRBV29-1 with TRBJ2-1, with TRBD2 as a possible D gene (5 bases). The CDR3 spans 13 residues. CDR1 SQVTM and CDR2 ANQGSEA come from the germline V gene. Trimming cost V 3 bases and J 0 bases, with 6 bases left between them. In nucleotides, the CDR3 is TGCAGCGTTGAGGGGAGCTCCTACAATGAGCAGTTCTTC. Its translation is CSVEGSSYNEQFF.